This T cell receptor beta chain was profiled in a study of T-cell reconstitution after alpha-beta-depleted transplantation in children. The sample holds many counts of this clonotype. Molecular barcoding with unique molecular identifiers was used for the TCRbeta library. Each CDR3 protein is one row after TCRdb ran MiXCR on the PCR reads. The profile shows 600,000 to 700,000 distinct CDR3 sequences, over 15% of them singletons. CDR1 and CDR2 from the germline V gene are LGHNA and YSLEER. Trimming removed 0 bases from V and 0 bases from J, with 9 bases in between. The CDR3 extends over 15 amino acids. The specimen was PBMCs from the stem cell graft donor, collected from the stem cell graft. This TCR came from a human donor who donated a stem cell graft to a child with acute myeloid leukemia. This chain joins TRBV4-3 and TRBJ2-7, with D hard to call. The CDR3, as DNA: TGCGCCAGCAGCCAAGAACCAGTTAGCTCCTACGAGCAGTACTTC. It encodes CASSQEPVSSYEQYF.